There are many counts of the clone carrying this TCR beta chain. Its specificity is not known. This entry belongs to a study of T cells in Graves' hyperthyroidism and ophthalmopathy. Study findings and constraints: The model foresaw ophthalmopathy a median approximately 6.3 months prior to onset.

Amplification targeted TCR beta CDR3 regions from RNA transcripts. HTBI primers were the set used in a first-round RT-PCR of the TCR CDR3. From the multiplex PCR reads, TCRdb called clonotypes with MiXCR, one entry per CDR3 protein. The sample holds hundreds of thousands of distinct CDR3 sequences, 17% seen once. The CDR3 spans 14 residues. CDR1 and CDR2 (germline): DFQATT, SNEGSKA (reference sequence). After removal of 0 bases from V and 6 bases from J, the junction contained 7 bases not matched to a gene. The chain has TRBV20-1 and TRBJ2-7, with 8 nucleotides matching TRBD1. Sequenced: blood. This TCR was sampled from a woman aged 55-75 years with Graves' ophthalmopathy. The chain's CDR3 is CSARDPVQGVEQYF. In nucleotides, the CDR3 is TGCAGTGCTAGAGATCCGGTACAGGGGGTCGAGCAGTACTTC.